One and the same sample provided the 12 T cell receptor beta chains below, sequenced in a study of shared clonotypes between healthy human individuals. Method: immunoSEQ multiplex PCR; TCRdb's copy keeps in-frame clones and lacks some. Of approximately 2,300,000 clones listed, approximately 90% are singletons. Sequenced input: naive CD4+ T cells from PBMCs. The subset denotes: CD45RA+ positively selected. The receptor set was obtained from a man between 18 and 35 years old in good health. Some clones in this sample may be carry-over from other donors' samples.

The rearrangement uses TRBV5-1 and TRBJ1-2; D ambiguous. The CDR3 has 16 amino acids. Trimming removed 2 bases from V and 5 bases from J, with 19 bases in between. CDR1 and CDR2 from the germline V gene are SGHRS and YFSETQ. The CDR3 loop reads CASSFQGLETAYGYTF. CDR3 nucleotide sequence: TGCGCCAGCAGCTTCCAAGGGTTGGAAACTGCATATGGCTACACCTTC.

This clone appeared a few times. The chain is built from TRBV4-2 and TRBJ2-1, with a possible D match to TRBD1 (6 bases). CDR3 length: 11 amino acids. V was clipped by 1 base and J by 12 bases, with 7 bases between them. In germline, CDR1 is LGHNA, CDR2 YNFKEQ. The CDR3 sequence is CASSQGTVQFF. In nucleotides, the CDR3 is TGTGCCAGCAGCCAAGGGACAGTGCAGTTCTTC.

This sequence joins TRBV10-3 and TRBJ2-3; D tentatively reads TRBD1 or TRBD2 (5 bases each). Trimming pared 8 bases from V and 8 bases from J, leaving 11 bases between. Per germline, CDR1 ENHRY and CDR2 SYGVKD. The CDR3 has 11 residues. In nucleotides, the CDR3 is TGTGCCATCCAAACAGGAGGTACGCAGTATTTT. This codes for CAIQTGGTQYF.

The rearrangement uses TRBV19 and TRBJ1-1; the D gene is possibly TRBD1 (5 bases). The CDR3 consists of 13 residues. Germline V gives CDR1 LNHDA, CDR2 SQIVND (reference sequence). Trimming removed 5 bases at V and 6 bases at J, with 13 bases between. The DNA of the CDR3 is TGTGCCAGTAGTGTGCGGGGCCTCCCTGAAGCTTTCTTT. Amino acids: CASSVRGLPEAFF.

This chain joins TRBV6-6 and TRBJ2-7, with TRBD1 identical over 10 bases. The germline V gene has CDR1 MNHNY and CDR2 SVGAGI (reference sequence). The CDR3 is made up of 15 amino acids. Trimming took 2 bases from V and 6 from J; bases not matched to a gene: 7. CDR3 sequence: CASSYTTGGQGEQYF. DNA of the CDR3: TGTGCCAGCAGTTACACGACAGGGGGCCAAGGCGAGCAGTACTTC.

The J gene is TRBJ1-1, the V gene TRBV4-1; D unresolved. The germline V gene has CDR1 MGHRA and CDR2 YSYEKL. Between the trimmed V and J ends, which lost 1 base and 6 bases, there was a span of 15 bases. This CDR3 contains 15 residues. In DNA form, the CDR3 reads TGCGCCAGCAGCCAAGGGAACGGGATATCCGCTGAAGCTTTCTTT. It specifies CASSQGNGISAEAFF.

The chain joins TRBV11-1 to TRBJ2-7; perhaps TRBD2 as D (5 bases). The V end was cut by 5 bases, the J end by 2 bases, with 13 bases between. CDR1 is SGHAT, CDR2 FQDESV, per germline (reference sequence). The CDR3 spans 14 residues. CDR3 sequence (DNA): TGTGCCAGCAGCAGACAAAGAGGGACCTACGAGCAGTACTTC. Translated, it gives CASSRQRGTYEQYF.

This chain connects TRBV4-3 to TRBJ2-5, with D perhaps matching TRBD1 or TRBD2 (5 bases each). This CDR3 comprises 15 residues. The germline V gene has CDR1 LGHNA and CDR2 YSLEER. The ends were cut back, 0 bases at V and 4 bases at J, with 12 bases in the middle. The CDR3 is CASSQDWGRGETQYF. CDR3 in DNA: TGCGCCAGCAGCCAAGATTGGGGACGGGGAGAGACCCAGTACTTC.

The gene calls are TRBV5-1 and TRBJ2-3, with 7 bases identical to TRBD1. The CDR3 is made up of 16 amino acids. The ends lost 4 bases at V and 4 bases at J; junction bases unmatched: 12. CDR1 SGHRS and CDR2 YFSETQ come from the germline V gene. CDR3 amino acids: CASSRADNRGPDTQYF. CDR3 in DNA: TGCGCCAGCAGCCGCGCAGATAACAGGGGCCCAGATACGCAGTATTTT.

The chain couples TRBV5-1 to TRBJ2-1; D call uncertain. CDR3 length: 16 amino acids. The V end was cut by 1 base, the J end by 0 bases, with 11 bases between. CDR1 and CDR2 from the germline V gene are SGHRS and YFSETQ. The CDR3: CASSLILFSSYNEQFF. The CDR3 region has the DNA TGCGCCAGCAGCTTGATCCTCTTTAGCTCCTACAATGAGCAGTTCTTC.

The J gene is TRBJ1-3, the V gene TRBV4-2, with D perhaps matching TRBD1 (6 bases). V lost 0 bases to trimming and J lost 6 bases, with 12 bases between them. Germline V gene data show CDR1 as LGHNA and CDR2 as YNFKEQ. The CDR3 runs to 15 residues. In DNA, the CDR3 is TGTGCCAGCAGCCAAGATCGGAACAGGGCAAACACCATATATTTT. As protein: CASSQDRNRANTIYF.

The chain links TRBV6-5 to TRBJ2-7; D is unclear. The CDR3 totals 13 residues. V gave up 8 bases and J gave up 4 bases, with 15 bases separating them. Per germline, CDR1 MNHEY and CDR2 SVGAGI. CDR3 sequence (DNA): TGTGCCAGCCGGTTGAGGATTAGTTACGAGCAGTACTTC. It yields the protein CASRLRISYEQYF.